This is a list of T cell receptor beta chains from one sample in a study of vaccination and CD4 T cells after COVID-19. Using its own MiXCR run on the PCR reads, TCRdb lists one record per CDR3 protein. The data contain around 15,000 distinct CDR3 sequences, roughly 51% of them singletons. The antigens of these receptors remain unknown. The sequenced sample was CD4+ T cells from blood, cultured in vitro. Every receptor here comes from a human donor who had recovered from COVID-19. Each CDR3 is given with its conserved first and last residue. The order of the fields is V gene, clone size, D gene, J gene, CDR3 length, CDR3 DNA, CDR3 protein. D genes are given only for firm matches. Some rows mark clone size as missing; the rest say once, few, many or name a class of expanded clone.

TRBV2	.	.	TRBJ2-3	15	TGTGCCAGCAGTGGACGTACGGGAGTCACAGATACGCAGTATTTT	CASSGRTGVTDTQYF
TRBV30	.	.	TRBJ2-1	13	TGTGCCTGGACCCTACGGTATGAGGGTGAGCAGTTCTTC	CAWTLRYEGEQFF
TRBV2	once	.	TRBJ1-1	14	TGTGCCAGCAACTTTGGACCTGGGGACACTGAAGCTTTCTTT	CASNFGPGDTEAFF
TRBV2	.	.	TRBJ2-2	16	TGTGCCAGCAGTGAAGGGGGGGCGTCAAACACCGGGGAGCTGTTTTTT	CASSEGGASNTGELFF
TRBV6-2/TRBV6-3	.	.	TRBJ1-5	15	TGTGCCAGCAGCTCGGACAGCTTTAGCAATCAGCCCCAGCATTTT	CASSSDSFSNQPQHF
TRBV11-3	few	.	TRBJ2-5	15	TGTGCCAGCAGCCCCAGGCAGTTTAGCGTGGAGACCCAGTACTTC	CASSPRQFSVETQYF
TRBV7-9	.	.	TRBJ1-5	14	TGTGCCAGCAGCAACCAGGGGAGCAATCAGCCCCAGCATTTT	CASSNQGSNQPQHF
TRBV28	once	TRBD1	TRBJ1-5	15	TGTGCCAGCAGAAAATTGGACAGGGACAATCAGCCCCAGCATTTT	CASRKLDRDNQPQHF
TRBV6-2/TRBV6-3	.	.	TRBJ2-1	16	TGTGCCAGCAGTTACTCGCGAGGGGCGGACTACAATGAGCAGTTCTTC	CASSYSRGADYNEQFF
TRBV24-1	.	.	TRBJ1-1	14	TGTGCCACCAGTGGGGGGCACCGGAACACTGAAGCTTTCTTT	CATSGGHRNTEAFF